The TCR beta chain described here comes from a study of T-cell memory formation after mild COVID-19. Study details: Most TCR clusters belonged to a single donor. Study-wide findings and caveats: Memory cells collected pre-infection included some clones that later responded, suggesting cross-reactive memory joined. Second-wave clones that peaked on day 37 lacked confirmed SARS-CoV-2 specificity. Among clones contracting day 15 to 85, CD4/CD8 was balanced, whereas later expanders leaned CD4+.

This clonotype has just a few counts. Its specificity is unknown. After removal of 3 bases from V and 13 bases from J, the junction contained 9 bases not matched to a gene. Germline V gene data show CDR1 as KGHSH and CDR2 as LQKENI. This CDR3 is 13 amino acids long. One entry per CDR3 protein results from TCRdb running MiXCR on the 5' RACE reads. This sample carries around 150,000 distinct CDR3 sequences, less than 40% of them seen once, and the ten largest clones take 9.5% to 15%. The chain joins TRBV18 to TRBJ1-2, with TRBD1 identical over 9 bases. The specimen was PBMCs or a T cell subset sorted from them (not recorded which). This receptor was identified in an adult woman who had mild COVID-19 (a few samples of this study predate the infection). Cell type and time point are not known. CDR3 residues: CASSPGQGWYGTF. CDR3 nucleotide sequence: TGTGCCAGCTCACCCGGACAGGGGTGGTATGGCACCTTC.